This passage covers 25 T cell receptor beta chains from one sample sequenced in a study of shared clonotypes between healthy human individuals. Terminally differentiated effector memory CD45RA+ cells were left out of the naive CD8 fraction, which was CD45RO-negative and positively selected for CCR7. TCRdb's table, derived via immunoSEQ multiplex PCR, lists solely in-frame clones and lacks some. Among about 2.2 million clones, just over 90% were seen once, and the ten largest hold roughly 1.7%. Material: naive CD8+ T cells from PBMCs. These receptors were taken from a young man in good health. Some clones in this sample may be carry-over from other donors' samples.

J is TRBJ2-1 and V is TRBV6-5, with D possibly being TRBD2 (6 bases). The CDR3 sequence is 15 residues long. Germline V gene data show CDR1 as MNHEY and CDR2 as SVGAGI. Trimming pared 6 bases from V and 2 bases from J, leaving 14 bases between. DNA of the CDR3: TGTGCCAGCAGCCCGAGTGCGGGGACCTACAATGAGCAGTTCTTC. The encoded protein is CASSPSAGTYNEQFF.

Points on this clone: Compared with germline, one end of the junction differs, possibly owing to a read error. This chain connects TRBV28 to TRBJ2-6; D not certain. The CDR3 consists of 18 residues. Germline V gives CDR1 MDHEN, CDR2 SYDVKM. The CDR3 protein is CASSLDYLTQSRANVLTF. The CDR3 DNA sequence: TGTGCCAGCAGTTTGGATTACTTGACACAAAGTCGGGCCAACGTCCTTACTTTC.

This chain joins TRBV27 and TRBJ2-1; 8 bases align to TRBD2. This CDR3 contains 18 residues. CDR1 and CDR2 (germline): MNHEY, SMNVEV (reference sequence). After removal of 2 bases from V and 1 base from J, the junction contained 10 bases not matched to a gene. CDR3 sequence: CASSLLGTSGISYNEQFF. CDR3 DNA sequence: TGTGCCAGCAGTTTACTCGGTACTAGCGGCATTTCCTACAATGAGCAGTTCTTC.

The chain has TRBV7-9 and TRBJ2-2, with D perhaps matching TRBD2 (6 bases). Trimming stripped 5 bases from V and 6 bases from J, with 16 bases between. Germline V CDR1 and CDR2: SEHNR, FQNEAQ (reference sequence). The CDR3 sequence is 15 residues long. The CDR3 spells CASSPLSGVAGELFF. The CDR3 nucleotides read TGTGCCAGCAGCCCCCTTTCGGGGGTTGCCGGGGAGCTGTTTTTT.

The chain employs TRBV10-2 and TRBJ2-3; TRBD2 matches 10 bases. Germline lookup yields CDR1 WSHSY and CDR2 SAAADI. The J segment lost 4 bases and the V segment lost 6 bases, leaving 4 bases of the junction unmatched. The CDR3 is made up of 14 amino acids. The CDR3 nucleotides read TGCGCCAGCAGACCCGGGACTAGCGCAGATACGCAGTATTTT. Its translation is CASRPGTSADTQYF.

Concerning this clone: A junction boundary mismatches the germline segment, possibly from a read error. The chain is built from TRBV28 and TRBJ1-1; D is perhaps TRBD1 (5 bases). Per germline, CDR1 MDHEN and CDR2 SYDVKM. This CDR3 has 12 residues. The CDR3 here is CASGFGDSEAFF. The CDR3 DNA reads as TGTGCCAGCGGTTTTGGAGACAGTGAAGCTTTCTTT.

V gene TRBV11-2 combines with J gene TRBJ1-5; TRBD1 matches 8 bases. Losses at the gene ends were 5 bases for V and 6 bases for J; bases not matched to a gene: 9. The CDR3 loop spans 15 amino acids. Germline V gene data show CDR1 as SGHAT and CDR2 as FQNNGV. The CDR3 bases are TGTGCCAGCAGCCGGGGATACAGGGGGGGTCAGCCCCAGCATTTT. As protein: CASSRGYRGGQPQHF.

The chain recombines TRBV27 with TRBJ1-3, with D tentatively TRBD1 (5 bases). V was shortened by 5 bases and J by 2 bases, with 16 bases between the two germline ends. Germline CDR1 and CDR2: MNHEY and SMNVEV (reference sequence). CDR3 length: 16 amino acids. CDR3 DNA: TGTGCCAGCAGTCCCCAAGGGGAAGGGACTGGAAACACCATATATTTT. Translation: CASSPQGEGTGNTIYF.

This chain links TRBV19 with TRBJ2-7, with D perhaps matching TRBD1 (5 bases). Trimming removed 6 bases at V and 1 base at J, with 10 bases between. There are 13 residues in the CDR3. In germline, CDR1 is LNHDA, CDR2 SQIVND (reference sequence). DNA of the CDR3: TGTGCCAGTAGCCAAGACAGATCCTACGAGCAGTACTTC. It is translated as CASSQDRSYEQYF.

The chain joins TRBV5-6 to TRBJ2-5; D unresolved. Germline assignment: CDR1 SGHDT and CDR2 YYEEEE. The CDR3 spans 15 residues. V was cut by 0 bases and J by 1 base, with 10 bases left in between. In nucleotides, the CDR3 is TGTGCCAGCAGCTTGGTGCAGGAGAGCCAAGAGACCCAGTACTTC. Translated, it gives CASSLVQESQETQYF.

V usage is TRBV6-6 and J usage is TRBJ2-7; 10 bases are a match to TRBD2. The CDR3 spans 15 residues. With 5 bases clipped from V and 3 bases from J, the junction kept 7 bases outside the gene matches. Germline CDR1 reads MNHNY; CDR2 reads SVGAGI (reference sequence). The CDR3 DNA reads TGTGCCAGCAGTACCGGGACTAGCGCATACTACGAGCAGTACTTC. This codes for CASSTGTSAYYEQYF.

This chain links TRBV4-1 with TRBJ2-7, with TRBD1 as a possible D gene (5 bases). There are 14 residues in the CDR3. Germline CDR1 is MGHRA and CDR2 is YSYEKL. V dropped 3 bases and J dropped 5 bases, with 14 bases sitting between them. CDR3 loop: CASSQAPRVHEQYF. Written as DNA, the CDR3 is TGCGCCAGCAGCCAGGCCCCCAGGGTCCACGAGCAGTACTTC.

The V gene is TRBV9, the J gene TRBJ2-7, with D possibly being TRBD1 (5 bases). CDR1 and CDR2 from the germline V gene are SGDLS and YYNGEE. Trimming cost V 0 bases and J 3 bases, with 10 bases left between them. The CDR3 is made up of 14 amino acids. The CDR3 nucleotides read TGTGCCAGCAGCGTAGGACAGCAGGACTACGAGCAGTACTTC. Translating it yields CASSVGQQDYEQYF.

The chain carries TRBV5-6 and TRBJ2-1, with 9 bases matching TRBD2. Germline V gene sequence: CDR1 SGHDT, CDR2 YYEEEE. J was trimmed by 3 bases and V by 2 bases; bases with no gene match: 6. The CDR3 is 16 residues long. The CDR3 nucleotides read TGTGCCAGCAGCTTATCTCATAGCGGGAGCTACAATGAGCAGTTCTTC. This translates into CASSLSHSGSYNEQFF.

V gene TRBV18 combines with J gene TRBJ1-1; the D gene is possibly TRBD1 (6 bases). The V gene lost 6 bases and the J gene lost 2 bases, with 16 bases spanning the gap. The CDR3 is 15 residues long. Germline V gene sequence: CDR1 KGHSH, CDR2 LQKENI. This chain's CDR3 is CASSRQGFRNTEAFF. CDR3 DNA: TGTGCCAGCTCCCGTCAGGGGTTCCGCAACACTGAAGCTTTCTTT.

The chain has TRBV6-5 and TRBJ1-2; 8 positions agree with TRBD1. Germline CDR1 and CDR2: MNHEY and SVGAGI. Trimming cost V 2 bases and J 6 bases; bases outside gene matches: 5. The length of the CDR3 is 14 residues. In DNA form, the CDR3 reads TGTGCCAGCAGTTACGGACAGGGTGAGGATGGCTACACCTTC. This encodes CASSYGQGEDGYTF.

The chain joins TRBV9 to TRBJ1-2; a weak D match, TRBD1 (5 bases). V was trimmed by 4 bases and J by 8 bases, leaving 18 bases between them. The CDR3 is made up of 14 amino acids. Germline CDR1 and CDR2: SGDLS and YYNGEE. DNA of the CDR3: TGTGCCAGCAGCATCTATGACAGCCTGGAGGGCTACACCTTC. It is translated as CASSIYDSLEGYTF.

The V call is TRBV5-1, the J call TRBJ1-1; D unresolved. Germline loops: CDR1 SGHRS, CDR2 YFSETQ. CDR3 length: 15 amino acids. Trimming took off 0 bases at V and 0 bases at J, with 9 bases between the two ends. This CDR3 reads CASSLGQTMNTEAFF. The CDR3 DNA reads as TGCGCCAGCAGCTTGGGGCAGACCATGAACACTGAAGCTTTCTTT.

A word on this clone: Other DNA sequences from this sample encode an identical CDR3 as well. The chain recombines TRBV7-2 with TRBJ2-7; TRBD2 matches 8 bases. The CDR3 contains 14 residues. V shed 6 bases, J shed 1 base, and the junction held 5 bases outside the gene matches. Per the germline V gene, CDR1 is SGHTA and CDR2 is FQGNSA. CDR3 nucleotide sequence: TGTGCCAGCAGTACCGGGACTAGGTCCTACGAGCAGTACTTC. Amino acids: CASSTGTRSYEQYF.

This rearrangement joins TRBV11-2 to TRBJ2-7; D may be TRBD2 (6 bases). The CDR3 covers 12 residues. Germline V gives CDR1 SGHAT, CDR2 FQNNGV. Trimming removed 3 bases from V and 10 bases from J, with 13 bases in between. The CDR3 loop is CASSFQPGLQYF. In DNA, the CDR3 is TGTGCCAGCAGCTTCCAACCGGGACTCCAGTACTTC.

This clone was seen a few times. The chain carries TRBV6-1 and TRBJ1-5; D possibly corresponds to TRBD1 (6 bases). The V gene's germline CDR1 is MNHNS and CDR2 SASEGT. V gave up 3 bases and J gave up 0 bases, with 15 bases separating them. This CDR3 comprises 17 residues. CDR3: CASSDGRGVYSNQPQHF. The CDR3 DNA reads TGTGCCAGCAGTGATGGCAGGGGAGTTTATAGCAATCAGCCCCAGCATTTT.

This chain's CDR3 is CATTPLANTDTQYF. CDR3 DNA sequence: TGTGCCACCACCCCTCTGGCTAACACAGATACGCAGTATTTT. This chain links TRBV15 with TRBJ2-3, with D unclear. Trimming left V 7 bases short and J 2 bases short, with 13 bases between. The CDR3 is made up of 14 amino acids. Germline lookup yields CDR1 LNHNV and CDR2 YYDKDF (reference sequence). Looking up the rest from reference TRBV15 and TRBJ2-3 gives the full variable domain: DAMVIQNPRYQVTQFGKPVTLSCSQTLNHNVMYWYQQKSSQAPKLLFHYYDKDFNNEADTPDNFQSRRPNTSFCFLDIRSPGLGDTAMYLCATTPLANTDTQYFGPGTRLTVL.

The gene calls are TRBV11-2 and TRBJ1-1; D unclear. V was pared by 4 bases and J by 2 bases, with 8 bases between. The CDR3 extends over 13 amino acids. Germline V gives CDR1 SGHAT, CDR2 FQNNGV. For the CDR3, the DNA is TGTGCCAGCAGCTCGAGTCCTAACACTGAAGCTTTCTTT. Protein sequence: CASSSSPNTEAFF.

The rearrangement joins TRBV29-1 to TRBJ2-5, with 9 bases fitting TRBD2. The CDR3 contains 20 residues. Trimming took 0 bases from V and 7 from J; bases not matched to a gene: 24. Germline V gene lookup returns CDR1 SQVTM and CDR2 ANQGSEA. CDR3 in DNA: TGCAGCGTTGAAGATCCTCGAGGGACTAGCCCAAAACCTCCCCTCTCGACCCAGTACTTC. This sequence encodes CSVEDPRGTSPKPPLSTQYF.

The genes are TRBV7-9 and TRBJ1-3; D remains unclear. The CDR3 has 11 residues. Deletions cut 7 bases from V and 7 bases from J, with 8 bases between. Germline CDR1 reads SEHNR; CDR2 reads FQNEAQ (reference sequence). The CDR3 reads CASNSLNTIYF. Here the CDR3 DNA reads TGTGCCAGCAACTCATTGAACACCATATATTTT.